The entry that follows covers one TCR beta chain sequence. This record belongs to a study of control samples from healthy donors and cancer patients. V lost 2 bases to trimming and J lost 2 bases; unmatched junction nucleotides: 9. Germline V gene data show CDR1 as SGDLS and CDR2 as YYNGEE. This CDR3 spans 16 amino acids. Method: immunoSEQ multiplex PCR; TCRdb's copy keeps in-frame clones and lacks some. The sample lists 120,000 to 150,000 clones; 92% were seen once. The sample was blood. The TCR sequence derives from a man under 40 in good health. The chain uses TRBV9 and TRBJ2-7; 8 nucleotides align to TRBD1. The CDR3 region has the DNA TGTGCCAGCAGCGTTGATTCCTGGACAGGGACCTACGAGCAGTACTTC. It translates to CASSVDSWTGTYEQYF.